This T cell receptor (beta chain) was recorded in a study of identical twins. CDR1 is MNHNY, CDR2 SVGAGI, per germline (reference sequence). The CDR3 is 13 residues long. The V gene lost 7 bases and the J gene lost 4 bases, with 14 bases spanning the gap. Via MiXCR, TCRdb re-called the 5' RACE reads, giving one row per CDR3 protein. The sample records around 1.7 million distinct CDR3 sequences, less than 40% being singletons. The table lists this clonotype with a few counts. V usage is TRBV6-6 and J usage is TRBJ2-7, with D perhaps TRBD2 (6 bases). The sequencing input was cord blood. The TCR comes from a newborn girl in good health. CDR3 bases: TGTGCCAGCACCGATCTAGCGCGTTACGAGCAGTACTTC. It yields the protein CASTDLARYEQYF.